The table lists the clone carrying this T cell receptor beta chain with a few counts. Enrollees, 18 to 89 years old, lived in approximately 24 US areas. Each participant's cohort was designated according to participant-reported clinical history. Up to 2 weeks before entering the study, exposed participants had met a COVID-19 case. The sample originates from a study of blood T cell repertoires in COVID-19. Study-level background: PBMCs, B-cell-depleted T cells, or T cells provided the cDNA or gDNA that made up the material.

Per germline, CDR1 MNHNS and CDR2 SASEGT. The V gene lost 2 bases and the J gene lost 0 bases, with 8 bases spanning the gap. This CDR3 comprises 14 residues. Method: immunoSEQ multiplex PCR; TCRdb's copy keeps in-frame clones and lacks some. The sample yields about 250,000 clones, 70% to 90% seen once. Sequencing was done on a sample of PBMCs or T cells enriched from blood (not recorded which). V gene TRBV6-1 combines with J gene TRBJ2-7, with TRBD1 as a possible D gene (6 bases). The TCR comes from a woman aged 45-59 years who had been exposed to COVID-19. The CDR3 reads CASSEQGISYEQYF. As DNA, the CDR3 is TGTGCCAGCAGTGAACAGGGGATCTCCTACGAGCAGTACTTC.